The 16 T cell receptor beta chains reported below all come from one sample, sequenced in a study of blood T cell repertoires in COVID-19. Profiling relied on immunoSEQ multiplex PCR, and the TCRdb table lists in-frame clones only, not all of them. The sample consists of around 310,000 clones, 75% to 90% of them appearing once. Sequencing used PBMCs or T cells enriched from blood (not recorded which). These receptor sequences come from a middle-aged woman who had recovered from COVID-19.

This chain uses TRBV25-1 with TRBJ2-1; 8 positions match TRBD2. Germline V gene sequence: CDR1 MGHDK, CDR2 SYGVNS. The CDR3 has 13 residues. Trimming at V came to 7 bases and at J to 4 bases, leaving 3 bases not matched to a gene. CDR3 DNA: TGTGCCAGCAAGCCGGGAGGGTACAATGAGCAGTTCTTC. As protein: CASKPGGYNEQFF.

The V call is TRBV29-1, the J call TRBJ1-1; D uncertain. V shed 2 bases and J shed 0 bases, with 7 bases lying between them. This CDR3 comprises 13 residues. Germline values: CDR1 SQVTM, CDR2 ANQGSEA. The CDR3 loop reads CSVEPHLNTEAFF. As DNA, the CDR3 is TGCAGCGTTGAACCACATTTGAACACTGAAGCTTTCTTT.

The chain is built from TRBV7-2 and TRBJ2-2, with TRBD2 matching over 14 bases. Losses at the gene ends were 4 bases for V and 5 bases for J; bases not matched to a gene: 9. Germline CDR1 and CDR2: SGHTA and FQGNSA. The CDR3 loop spans 18 amino acids. In nucleotides, the CDR3 is TGTGCCAGCAGCTCGACTAGCGGGGGGGCCTCGAGGACCGGGGAGCTGTTTTTT. This sequence encodes CASSSTSGGASRTGELFF.

The rearrangement uses TRBV7-2 and TRBJ2-5; TRBD2 matches at 7 bases. Germline lookup yields CDR1 SGHTA and CDR2 FQGNSA. This CDR3 has 15 amino acids. V lost 5 bases to trimming and J lost 5 bases; unmatched junction nucleotides: 11. The CDR3 nucleotides read TGTGCCAGCAGCATCCGACTAGCTCGAGGGGAGACCCAGTACTTC. This sequence encodes CASSIRLARGETQYF.

The genes are TRBV5-6 and TRBJ1-5, with 11 bases matching TRBD1. With V trimmed by 1 base and J by 3 bases, 6 bases remained unmatched. Germline loops: CDR1 SGHDT, CDR2 YYEEEE. The CDR3 has 17 residues. CDR3 protein: CASSLRGTGGYNQPQHF. CDR3 coding DNA: TGTGCCAGCAGCTTGCGTGGGACAGGGGGATACAATCAGCCCCAGCATTTT. The whole variable domain, filled in from reference TRBV5-6 and TRBJ1-5, reads DAGVTQSPTHLIKTRGQQVTLRCSPKSGHDTVSWYQQALGQGPQFIFQYYEEEERQRGNFPDRFSGHQFPNYSSELNVNALLLGDSALYLCASSLRGTGGYNQPQHFGDGTRLSIL.

The genes are TRBV30 and TRBJ1-2, with TRBD1 matching 8 bases. Trimming cost V 0 bases and J 7 bases; bases outside gene matches: 7. The germline V gene has CDR1 GTSNPN and CDR2 SVGIG (reference sequence). The length of the CDR3 is 14 residues. The CDR3 region is CAWSVGRGPGGYTF. As DNA, the CDR3 is TGTGCCTGGAGTGTAGGCAGGGGGCCGGGTGGCTACACCTTC. Drawing the rest from reference TRBV30 and TRBJ1-2, the complete variable domain is SQTIHQWPATLVQPVGSPLSLECTVEGTSNPNLYWYRQAAGRGLQLLFYSVGIGQISSEVPQNLSASRPQDRQFILSSKKLLLSDSGFYLCAWSVGRGPGGYTFGSGTRLTVV.

This clone was counted between two and nine times. V gene TRBV15 combines with J gene TRBJ2-7, with 7 bases aligning to TRBD1. Unmatched junction bases numbered 13, after V lost 8 bases and J lost 3 bases. The CDR3 sequence is 15 residues long. Germline-derived CDR1 and CDR2 are LNHNV and YYDKDF (reference sequence). This CDR3 is CATEPLRDSYYEQYF. The CDR3 bases are TGTGCCACCGAACCACTCCGGGACAGTTACTACGAGCAGTACTTC. Combining the CDR3 with reference TRBV15 and TRBJ2-7 gives the whole variable domain DAMVIQNPRYQVTQFGKPVTLSCSQTLNHNVMYWYQQKSSQAPKLLFHYYDKDFNNEADTPDNFQSRRPNTSFCFLDIRSPGLGDTAMYLCATEPLRDSYYEQYFGPGTRLTVT.

The chain has TRBV6-5 and TRBJ2-7; a possible D gene is TRBD1 (6 bases). This CDR3 comprises 15 residues. Per germline, CDR1 MNHEY and CDR2 SVGAGI. Trimming took off 4 bases at V and 3 bases at J, with 16 bases between the two ends. Written as DNA, the CDR3 is TGTGCCAGCAGTTGGGGCCGACAGGCATACTACGAGCAGTACTTC. Its protein is CASSWGRQAYYEQYF.

Regarding this clone: Additional DNA sequences in this sample encode the identical CDR3. This chain joins TRBV9 and TRBJ1-6; 7 bases map to TRBD1. The CDR3 extends over 14 amino acids. CDR1 is SGDLS and CDR2 is YYNGEE in the germline V gene. Trimming at V came to 0 bases and at J to 8 bases, leaving 2 bases not matched to a gene. CDR3 sequence reads: CASSVGDSYSPLHF. CDR3 in DNA: TGTGCCAGCAGCGTAGGGGACAGCTATTCACCCCTCCACTTT.

The count of this clone is one. The V and J genes are TRBV19 and TRBJ2-7; D is undetermined. V lost 3 bases to trimming and J lost 5 bases, with 8 bases between them. The CDR3 sequence is 12 residues long. Germline V CDR1 and CDR2: LNHDA, SQIVND (reference sequence). CDR3 residues: CASSIGRDEQYF. CDR3 DNA: TGTGCCAGTAGTATTGGCCGGGACGAGCAGTACTTC.

The chain links TRBV6-5 to TRBJ1-1; D possibly corresponds to TRBD1 (6 bases). CDR3 length equals 14 residues. Trimming took off 6 bases at V and 5 bases at J, with 16 bases between the two ends. The germline gives CDR1 MNHEY, CDR2 SVGAGI. CDR3 nucleotide sequence: TGTGCCAGCAGCCCGGGACACTTTGGGACTGAAGCTTTCTTT. The encoded protein is CASSPGHFGTEAFF.

V and J are TRBV7-2 and TRBJ2-1, with 7 bases identical to TRBD2. V trimming: 2 bases; J trimming: 7 bases; junction bases outside the gene matches: 8. Germline loops: CDR1 SGHTA, CDR2 FQGNSA. The CDR3 has 15 amino acids. The DNA of the CDR3 is TGTGCCAGCAGCTTATTGCGACTAGCTACTAATGAGCAGTTCTTC. This encodes CASSLLRLATNEQFF.

This clone occurred once. The V gene is TRBV21-1, the J gene TRBJ1-2. TRBV21-1 is noted as a pseudogene. CDR3 length: 11 residues. In DNA, the CDR3 is TGTGCCAGCAGCATGAGGGAAGGCTACACCTTC. Amino acid sequence: CASSMREGYTF.

The J gene is TRBJ2-5, the V gene TRBV9; TRBD2 might be the D (6 bases). V was clipped by 2 bases and J by 1 base, with 9 bases between them. The CDR3 is 14 amino acids. The germline CDR1 and CDR2 sequences are SGDLS and YYNGEE. This CDR3 is CASSVGSGQETQYF. CDR3 nucleotide sequence: TGTGCCAGCAGCGTGGGTAGCGGCCAAGAGACCCAGTACTTC.

The sample holds one count of this clone. The rearrangement uses TRBV27 and TRBJ1-5; D is uncertain. Germline V CDR1 and CDR2: MNHEY, SMNVEV (reference sequence). The CDR3 has 13 amino acids. Between the trimmed V and J ends, which lost 2 bases and 1 base, there was a span of 3 bases. The CDR3 reads CASSLQSNQPQHF. CDR3 DNA: TGTGCCAGCAGTTTACAAAGCAATCAGCCCCAGCATTTT.

DNA of the CDR3: TGCAGTGGGGAGACTGAAGCTTTCTTT. This gives the protein CSGETEAFF. The V and J genes are TRBV20-1 and TRBJ1-1, with D hard to call. Trimming took off 7 bases at V and 5 bases at J, with 5 bases between the two ends. The CDR3 runs to 9 residues. Germline V gives CDR1 DFQATT, CDR2 SNEGSKA (reference sequence).